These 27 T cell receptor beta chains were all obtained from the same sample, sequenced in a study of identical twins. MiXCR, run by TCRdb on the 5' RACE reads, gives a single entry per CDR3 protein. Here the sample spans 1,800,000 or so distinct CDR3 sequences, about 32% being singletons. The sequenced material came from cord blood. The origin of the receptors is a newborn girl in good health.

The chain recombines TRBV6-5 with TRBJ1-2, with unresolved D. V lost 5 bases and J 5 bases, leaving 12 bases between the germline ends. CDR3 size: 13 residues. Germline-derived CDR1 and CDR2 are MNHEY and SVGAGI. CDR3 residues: CASSPEPPYGYTF. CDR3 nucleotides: TGTGCCAGCAGTCCCGAGCCCCCTTATGGCTACACCTTC.

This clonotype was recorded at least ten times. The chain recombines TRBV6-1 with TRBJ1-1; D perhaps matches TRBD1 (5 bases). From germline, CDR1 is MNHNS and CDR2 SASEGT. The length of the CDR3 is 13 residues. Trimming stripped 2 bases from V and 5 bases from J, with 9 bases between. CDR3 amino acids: CASSERGGTEAFF. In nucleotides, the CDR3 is TGTGCCAGCAGTGAAAGGGGAGGGACTGAAGCTTTCTTT.

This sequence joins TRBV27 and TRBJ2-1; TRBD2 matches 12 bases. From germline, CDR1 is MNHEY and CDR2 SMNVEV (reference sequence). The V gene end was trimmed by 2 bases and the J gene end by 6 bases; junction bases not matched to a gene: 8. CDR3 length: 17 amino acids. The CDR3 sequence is CASSLTLLAGGANEQFF. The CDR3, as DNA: TGTGCCAGCAGTTTAACCCTACTAGCGGGGGGAGCCAATGAGCAGTTCTTC.

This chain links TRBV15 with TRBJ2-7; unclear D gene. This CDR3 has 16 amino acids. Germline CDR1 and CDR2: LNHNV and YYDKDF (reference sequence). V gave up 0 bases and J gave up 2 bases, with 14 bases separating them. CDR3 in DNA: TGTGCCACCAGCAGAGATCGTAAAGGGCTCACCTACGAGCAGTACTTC. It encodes CATSRDRKGLTYEQYF.

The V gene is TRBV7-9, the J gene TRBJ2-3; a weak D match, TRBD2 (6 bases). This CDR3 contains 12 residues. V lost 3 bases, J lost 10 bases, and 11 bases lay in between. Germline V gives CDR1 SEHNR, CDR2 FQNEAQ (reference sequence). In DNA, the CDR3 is TGTGCCAGCAGCTTTTGGGGCGGGGCGCAGTATTTT. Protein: CASSFWGGAQYF.

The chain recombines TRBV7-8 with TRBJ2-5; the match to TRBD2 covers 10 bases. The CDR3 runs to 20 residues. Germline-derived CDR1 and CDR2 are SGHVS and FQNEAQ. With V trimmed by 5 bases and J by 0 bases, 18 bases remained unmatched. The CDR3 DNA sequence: TGTGCCAGCAGCCCCCGTCGGATAGCGGGGGGTATTTGGTACCAAGAGACCCAGTACTTC. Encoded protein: CASSPRRIAGGIWYQETQYF. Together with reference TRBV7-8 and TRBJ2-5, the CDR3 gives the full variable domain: GAGVSQSPRYKVAKRGQDVALRCDPISGHVSLFWYQQALGQGPEFLTYFQNEAQLDKSGLPSDRFFAERPEGSVSTLKIQRTQQEDSAVYLCASSPRRIAGGIWYQETQYFGPGTRLLVL.

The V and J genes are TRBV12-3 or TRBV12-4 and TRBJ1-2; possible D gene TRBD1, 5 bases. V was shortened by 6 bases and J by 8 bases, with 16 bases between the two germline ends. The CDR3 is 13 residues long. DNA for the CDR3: TGTGCCAGCAGCGCCGTAGTCCGGGGGGGCTACACCTTC. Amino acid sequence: CASSAVVRGGYTF.

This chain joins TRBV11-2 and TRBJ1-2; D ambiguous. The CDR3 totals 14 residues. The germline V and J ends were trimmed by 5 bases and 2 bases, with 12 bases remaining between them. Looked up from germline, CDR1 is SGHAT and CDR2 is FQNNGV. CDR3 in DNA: TGTGCCAGCAGCGCCCTGACGGGGAACTATGGCTACACCTTC. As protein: CASSALTGNYGYTF.

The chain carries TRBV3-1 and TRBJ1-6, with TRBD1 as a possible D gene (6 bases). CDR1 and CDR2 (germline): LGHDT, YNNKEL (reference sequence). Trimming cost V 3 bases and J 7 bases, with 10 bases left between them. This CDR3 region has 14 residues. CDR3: CASSQDSQNSPLHF. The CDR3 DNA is TGTGCCAGCAGCCAGGACAGTCAGAATTCACCCCTCCACTTT.

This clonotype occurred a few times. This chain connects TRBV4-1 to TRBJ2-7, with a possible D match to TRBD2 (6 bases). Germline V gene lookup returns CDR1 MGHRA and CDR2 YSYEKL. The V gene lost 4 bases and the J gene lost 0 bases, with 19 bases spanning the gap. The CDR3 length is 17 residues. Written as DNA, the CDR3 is TGCGCCAGCAGCCTTACCTCCGGGACTCAAAGCTCCTACGAGCAGTACTTC. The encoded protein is CASSLTSGTQSSYEQYF.

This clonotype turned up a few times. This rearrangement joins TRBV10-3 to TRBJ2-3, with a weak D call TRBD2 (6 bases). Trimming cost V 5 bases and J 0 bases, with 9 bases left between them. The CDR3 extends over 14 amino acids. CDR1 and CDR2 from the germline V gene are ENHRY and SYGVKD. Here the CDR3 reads CAISTGTSTDTQYF. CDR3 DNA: TGTGCCATCAGTACCGGGACTAGCACAGATACGCAGTATTTT.

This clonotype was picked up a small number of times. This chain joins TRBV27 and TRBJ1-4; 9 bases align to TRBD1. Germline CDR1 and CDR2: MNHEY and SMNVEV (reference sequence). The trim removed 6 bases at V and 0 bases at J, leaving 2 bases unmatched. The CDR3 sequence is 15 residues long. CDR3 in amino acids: CASRGDRATNEKLFF. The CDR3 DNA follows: TGTGCCAGCAGGGGGGACAGGGCAACTAATGAAAAACTGTTTTTT.

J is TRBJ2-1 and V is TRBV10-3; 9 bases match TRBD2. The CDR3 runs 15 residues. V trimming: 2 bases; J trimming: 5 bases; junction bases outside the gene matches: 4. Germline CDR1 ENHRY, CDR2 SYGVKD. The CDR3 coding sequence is TGTGCCATCAGTGAGACGTCTAGCGGGAACAATGAGCAGTTCTTC. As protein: CAISETSSGNNEQFF.

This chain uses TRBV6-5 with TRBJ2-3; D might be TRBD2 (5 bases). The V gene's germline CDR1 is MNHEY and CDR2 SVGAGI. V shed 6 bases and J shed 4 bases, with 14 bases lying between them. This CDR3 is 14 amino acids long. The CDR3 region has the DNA TGTGCCAGCAGCCCCGCAGTCGGGGCAGATACGCAGTATTTT. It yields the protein CASSPAVGADTQYF.

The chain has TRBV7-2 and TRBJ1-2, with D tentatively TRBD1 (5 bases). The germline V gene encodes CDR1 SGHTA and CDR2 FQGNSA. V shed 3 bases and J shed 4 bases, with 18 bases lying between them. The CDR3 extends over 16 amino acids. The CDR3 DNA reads TGTGCCAGCAGCTTCGAGTCAGTGGGGCGGGGCTATGGCTACACCTTC. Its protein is CASSFESVGRGYGYTF.

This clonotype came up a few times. The CDR3 bases are TGTGCCAGCAGATCAGTGAGCTCCTACGAGCAGTACTTC. Protein sequence: CASRSVSSYEQYF. The rearrangement joins TRBV7-8 to TRBJ2-7; D is uncertain. Germline loops: CDR1 SGHVS, CDR2 FQNEAQ. V was shortened by 6 bases and J by 0 bases, with 9 bases between the two germline ends. The CDR3 is 13 residues long.

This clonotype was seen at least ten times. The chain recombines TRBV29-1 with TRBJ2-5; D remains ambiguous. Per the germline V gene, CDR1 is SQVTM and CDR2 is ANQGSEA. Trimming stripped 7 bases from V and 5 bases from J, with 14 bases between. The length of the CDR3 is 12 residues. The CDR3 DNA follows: TGCAGCGGCAAATTATTCGGGGAGACCCAGTACTTC. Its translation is CSGKLFGETQYF.

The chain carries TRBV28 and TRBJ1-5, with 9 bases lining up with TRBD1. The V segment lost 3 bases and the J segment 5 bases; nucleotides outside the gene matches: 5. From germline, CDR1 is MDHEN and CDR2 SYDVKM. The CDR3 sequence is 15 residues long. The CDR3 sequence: CASSLAGTGYQPQHF. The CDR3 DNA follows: TGTGCCAGCAGTTTGGCCGGGACAGGGTATCAGCCCCAGCATTTT.

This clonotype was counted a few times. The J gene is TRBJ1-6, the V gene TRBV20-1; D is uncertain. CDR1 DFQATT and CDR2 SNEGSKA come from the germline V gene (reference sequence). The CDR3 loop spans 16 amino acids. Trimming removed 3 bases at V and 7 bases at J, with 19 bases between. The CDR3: CSASKDKRRWNSPLHF. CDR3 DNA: TGCAGTGCTAGTAAAGACAAGAGACGATGGAATTCACCCCTCCACTTT.

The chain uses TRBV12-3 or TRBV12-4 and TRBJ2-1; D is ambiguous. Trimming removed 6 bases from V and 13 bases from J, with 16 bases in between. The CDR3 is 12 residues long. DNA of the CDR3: TGTGCCAGCAGACCCCCTAGTTCTCATCAGTTCTTC. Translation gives CASRPPSSHQFF.

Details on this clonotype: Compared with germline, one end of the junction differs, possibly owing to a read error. CDR3 residues: CASSLAGRAPDMQYF. As DNA, the CDR3 is TGTGCCAGCAGTCTAGCGGGACGGGCTCCAGATATGCAGTATTTT. The chain carries TRBV12-3 or TRBV12-4 and TRBJ2-3; 9 nucleotides match TRBD2. This CDR3 is 15 amino acids long.

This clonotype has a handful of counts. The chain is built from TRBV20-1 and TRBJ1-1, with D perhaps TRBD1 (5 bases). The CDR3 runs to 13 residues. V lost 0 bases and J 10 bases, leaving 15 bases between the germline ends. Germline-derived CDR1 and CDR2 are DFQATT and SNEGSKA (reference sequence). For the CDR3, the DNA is TGCAGTGCTAGAGACCCTGGGACTCCCGTAGCTTTCTTT. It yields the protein CSARDPGTPVAFF.

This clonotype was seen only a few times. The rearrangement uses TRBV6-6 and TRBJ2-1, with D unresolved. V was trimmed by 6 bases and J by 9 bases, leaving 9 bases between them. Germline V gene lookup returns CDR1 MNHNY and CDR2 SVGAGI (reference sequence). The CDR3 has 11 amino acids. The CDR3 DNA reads TGTGCCAGCAGCCGTAGCCGTGAGCAGTTCTTC. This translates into CASSRSREQFF.

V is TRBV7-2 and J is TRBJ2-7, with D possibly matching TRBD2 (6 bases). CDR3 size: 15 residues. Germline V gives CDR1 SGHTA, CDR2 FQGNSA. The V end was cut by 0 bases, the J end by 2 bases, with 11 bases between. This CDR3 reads CASSLASGTAYEQYF. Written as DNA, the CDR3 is TGTGCCAGCAGCTTAGCAAGTGGGACTGCCTACGAGCAGTACTTC.

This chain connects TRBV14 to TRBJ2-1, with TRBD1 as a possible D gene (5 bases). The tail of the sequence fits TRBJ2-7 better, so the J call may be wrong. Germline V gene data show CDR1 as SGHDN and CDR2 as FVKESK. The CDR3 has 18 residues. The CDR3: CASSQDGYIKGPYNEQYF. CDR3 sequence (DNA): TGTGCCAGCAGCCAAGATGGTTACATCAAGGGGCCATACAATGAGCAGTACTTC.

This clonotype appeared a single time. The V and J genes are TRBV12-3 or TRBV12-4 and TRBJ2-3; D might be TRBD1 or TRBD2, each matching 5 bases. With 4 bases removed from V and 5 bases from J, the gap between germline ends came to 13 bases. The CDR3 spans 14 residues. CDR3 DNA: TGTGCCAGCAGTTGGCTCCCTGGGGGAGATACGCAGTATTTT. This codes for CASSWLPGGDTQYF.

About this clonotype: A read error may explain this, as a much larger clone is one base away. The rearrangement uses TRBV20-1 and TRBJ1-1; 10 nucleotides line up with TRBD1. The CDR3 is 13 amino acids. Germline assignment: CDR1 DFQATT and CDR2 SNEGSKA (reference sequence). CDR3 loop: CSAPGQGNAEAFF. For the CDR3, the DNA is TGCAGTGCTCCGGGACAGGGGAACGCTGAAGCTTTCTTT.